These 30 T cell receptor beta chains were all obtained from the same sample, sequenced in a study of blood T cell repertoires in COVID-19. The table came from immunoSEQ multiplex PCR; TCRdb's copy has only in-frame clones and leaves some out. Altogether 150,000 to 200,000 clones are present, 89% being singletons, with the ten largest covering around 0.77%. Specimen: PBMCs or T cells enriched from blood (not recorded which). Receptor source: a woman aged 18-29 years who had recovered from COVID-19.

CDR3 protein: CASSFGSPEAEAFF. CDR3 coding DNA: TGTGCCAGCAGTTTCGGCAGTCCTGAGGCTGAAGCTTTCTTT. The J gene is TRBJ1-1, the V gene TRBV27; D gene unclear. CDR1 and CDR2 (germline): MNHEY, SMNVEV (reference sequence). The length of the CDR3 is 14 residues. The V and J ends lost 3 bases and 6 bases respectively, with 14 bases between them.

This rearrangement joins TRBV5-4 to TRBJ1-1, with D maybe TRBD1 (5 bases). The CDR3 sequence is 14 residues long. Germline lookup yields CDR1 SGHNT and CDR2 YYREEE (reference sequence). V was pared by 3 bases and J by 5 bases, with 14 bases between. The CDR3 bases are TGTGCCAGCAGCTCGGTTATCAGGGTAACTGAAGCTTTCTTT. This gives the protein CASSSVIRVTEAFF.

The gene calls are TRBV14 and TRBJ1-1; TRBD1 is a possible D gene (6 bases). Deletions cut 5 bases from V and 5 bases from J, with 18 bases between. The CDR3 totals 15 residues. Germline CDR1 is SGHDN and CDR2 is FVKESK. CDR3 amino acids: CASSSTRGGSTEAFF. The CDR3 DNA follows: TGTGCCAGCAGCTCAACCAGAGGGGGATCGACTGAAGCTTTCTTT.

The chain carries TRBV7-6 and TRBJ2-5, with 13 positions matching TRBD2. CDR3 length: 17 residues. Unmatched junction bases numbered 4, after V lost 1 base and J lost 2 bases. CDR1 and CDR2 from the germline V gene are SGHVS and FNYEAQ. CDR3 residues: CASSLGTSGSGQETQYF. The CDR3 bases are TGTGCCAGCAGCTTAGGGACTAGCGGGAGTGGGCAAGAGACCCAGTACTTC.

J is TRBJ2-1 and V is TRBV7-6; TRBD2 aligns across 9 bases. CDR1 is SGHVS, CDR2 FNYEAQ, per germline. This CDR3 spans 17 amino acids. V shed 5 bases and J 0 bases; nucleotides not matched to a gene: 8. The CDR3 DNA reads as TGTGCCAGCAGCCTCCGAAGTAGCGGGAGCTCCTACAATGAGCAGTTCTTC. Encoded protein: CASSLRSSGSSYNEQFF.

This chain uses TRBV30 with TRBJ2-1; 9 bases match TRBD1. The CDR3 spans 15 residues. V was clipped by 2 bases and J by 7 bases; unmatched bases: 9. Germline lookup yields CDR1 GTSNPN and CDR2 SVGIG (reference sequence). The CDR3 DNA follows: TGTGCCTGGAGTTGGGGGACAGGGTTGGCTAATGAGCAGTTCTTC. It encodes CAWSWGTGLANEQFF.

This chain uses TRBV30 with TRBJ1-5; D is ambiguous. CDR3 length: 13 residues. The V end lost 4 bases, the J end lost 4 bases, and 11 bases lay between the germline ends. CDR1 GTSNPN and CDR2 SVGIG come from the germline V gene (reference sequence). The CDR3 DNA is TGTGCCTGGACGGGGAGCTGGAATCAGCCCCAGCATTTT. Translated: CAWTGSWNQPQHF.

The V gene is TRBV6-2 or TRBV6-3, the J gene TRBJ1-2, with no clear D. In germline, CDR1 is MNHEY, CDR2 SVGEGT. The CDR3 covers 12 residues. Trimming left V 5 bases short and J 5 bases short, with 9 bases between. This chain's CDR3 is CASSGGGYGYTF. The CDR3, as DNA: TGTGCCAGCAGTGGAGGAGGATATGGCTACACCTTC.

The V call is TRBV4-3, the J call TRBJ1-4; maybe TRBD1 (5 bases). V lost 3 bases to trimming and J lost 5 bases, with 16 bases between them. Germline V gene sequence: CDR1 LGHNA, CDR2 YSLEER. This CDR3 is 16 amino acids long. The CDR3: CASSQDTTAENEKLFF. Written as DNA, the CDR3 is TGCGCCAGCAGCCAGGACACGACAGCCGAAAATGAAAAACTGTTTTTT.

The chain has TRBV6-1 and TRBJ2-7; 11 bases are a match to TRBD2. Germline V lookup: CDR1 MNHNS, CDR2 SASEGT. The CDR3 extends over 16 amino acids. The V and J ends lost 3 bases and 3 bases, in that order; junction bases with no gene match: 7. CDR3 bases: TGTGCCAGCAGTGACCTGCTAGCGGGAGGACACTACGAGCAGTACTTC. This encodes CASSDLLAGGHYEQYF.

The chain couples TRBV7-9 to TRBJ2-7, with TRBD1 matching over 9 bases. CDR1 and CDR2 (germline): SEHNR, FQNEAQ (reference sequence). Losses at the gene ends were 5 bases for V and 2 bases for J; bases not matched to a gene: 7. The CDR3 covers 15 residues. This chain's CDR3 is CASSIGQGRTYEQYF. The CDR3 DNA sequence: TGTGCCAGCAGCATCGGACAGGGGCGAACCTACGAGCAGTACTTC.

V and J are TRBV19 and TRBJ2-2; D possibly corresponds to TRBD1 (6 bases). The CDR3 totals 14 residues. V was pared by 10 bases and J by 4 bases, with 16 bases between. Germline lookup yields CDR1 LNHDA and CDR2 SQIVND (reference sequence). The CDR3, as DNA: TGTGCCACCAGGACAGACCTGAGCACCGGGGAGCTGTTTTTT. Its protein product is CATRTDLSTGELFF. Full variable domain (remainder filled in from reference TRBV19 and TRBJ2-2): DGGITQSPKYLFRKEGQNVTLSCEQNLNHDAMYWYRQDPGQGLRLIYYSQIVNDFQKGDIAEGYSVSREKKESFPLTVTSAQKNPTAFYLCATRTDLSTGELFFGEGSRLTVL.

The rearrangement links TRBV15 to TRBJ2-3; possible D gene TRBD2, 6 bases. The V and J ends lost 2 bases and 0 bases respectively, with 21 bases between them. Germline V gene sequence: CDR1 LNHNV, CDR2 YYDKDF (reference sequence). This CDR3 has 19 residues. CDR3 in amino acids: CATSRRLMSGLPSTDTQYF. In nucleotides, the CDR3 is TGTGCCACCAGCAGACGGTTGATGAGCGGGCTCCCTAGCACAGATACGCAGTATTTT. The full variable domain, in which reference TRBV15 and TRBJ2-3 provide the parts outside the CDR3, is DAMVIQNPRYQVTQFGKPVTLSCSQTLNHNVMYWYQQKSSQAPKLLFHYYDKDFNNEADTPDNFQSRRPNTSFCFLDIRSPGLGDTAMYLCATSRRLMSGLPSTDTQYFGPGTRLTVL.

The CDR3 sequence: CASHFSGIGNEQFF. The CDR3 DNA follows: TGTGCCAGTCACTTTAGCGGGATAGGAAATGAGCAGTTCTTC. V usage is TRBV27 and J usage is TRBJ2-1; 8 bases fit TRBD2. V was clipped by 9 bases and J by 7 bases; unmatched bases: 11. Germline V gene data show CDR1 as MNHEY and CDR2 as SMNVEV (reference sequence). This CDR3 is built from 14 residues.

The chain combines TRBV4-1 with TRBJ1-6; the match to TRBD1 covers 10 bases. This CDR3 spans 16 amino acids. The germline gives CDR1 MGHRA, CDR2 YSYEKL. Trimming removed 1 base from V and 7 bases from J; junction bases left unmatched: 4. The CDR3: CASSQGTGGRNSPLHF. The CDR3 DNA is TGCGCCAGCAGCCAAGGGACAGGGGGACGAAATTCACCCCTCCACTTT.

The chain carries TRBV7-2 and TRBJ2-3, with 8 bases identical to TRBD2. Germline V gives CDR1 SGHTA, CDR2 FQGNSA. Losses at the gene ends were 5 bases for V and 3 bases for J; bases not matched to a gene: 10. The length of the CDR3 is 16 residues. CDR3 in DNA: TGTGCCAGCAGCCCCCGGCTAGCGGGTTTGACAGATACGCAGTATTTT. Protein: CASSPRLAGLTDTQYF.

This CDR3 reads CASSRFRRLYNEKLFF. CDR3 DNA sequence: TGTGCCAGCAGCAGATTTCGCAGACTTTATAATGAAAAACTGTTTTTT. The chain recombines TRBV5-6 with TRBJ1-4; D is unresolved. This CDR3 contains 16 residues. The V gene lost 4 bases and the J gene lost 4 bases, with 17 bases spanning the gap. Germline CDR1 SGHDT, CDR2 YYEEEE.

V usage is TRBV6-5 and J usage is TRBJ1-1; 9 nucleotides match TRBD1. V lost 5 bases, J lost 5 bases, and 6 bases stayed unmatched. The germline CDR1 and CDR2 sequences are MNHEY and SVGAGI. This CDR3 region has 14 residues. The CDR3 loop reads CASSRTGEGTEAFF. The CDR3 nucleotides are TGTGCCAGCAGTCGGACAGGGGAGGGGACTGAAGCTTTCTTT.

The table lists this clone with a few counts. The V and J genes are TRBV28 and TRBJ1-4; D gene uncertain. The ends were cut back, 2 bases at V and 12 bases at J, with 10 bases in the middle. The CDR3 runs to 12 residues. Germline lookup yields CDR1 MDHEN and CDR2 SYDVKM. CDR3 protein: CASSLGSEELFF. CDR3 sequence (DNA): TGTGCCAGCAGTTTAGGGTCCGAGGAACTGTTTTTT.

The V and J genes are TRBV6-1 and TRBJ2-7, with TRBD2 identical over 7 bases. Germline-derived CDR1 and CDR2 are MNHNS and SASEGT. V gave up 2 bases and J gave up 2 bases; unmatched junction bases: 6. This CDR3 has 15 residues. DNA of the CDR3: TGTGCCAGCAGTGAAAGGGCGGGAGTAACCTACGAGCAGTACTTC. This translates into CASSERAGVTYEQYF.

This rearrangement joins TRBV6-5 to TRBJ2-1; D not certain. The V gene's germline CDR1 is MNHEY and CDR2 SVGAGI. The CDR3 has 11 amino acids. With 5 bases removed from V and 10 bases from J, the gap between germline ends came to 9 bases. The CDR3 loop is CASSPAWEQFF. In DNA form, the CDR3 reads TGTGCCAGCAGTCCTGCGTGGGAGCAGTTCTTC.

The chain has TRBV10-1 and TRBJ2-1; TRBD2 matches at 9 bases. Per germline, CDR1 WNHNN and CDR2 SYGVQD (reference sequence). V dropped 3 bases and J dropped 10; count of bases not matched to a gene: 7. The CDR3 is 14 amino acids. CDR3 in DNA: TGCGCCAGCAGTGAAAAGCGGGAGGTAGGGGAGCAGTTCTTC. It encodes CASSEKREVGEQFF.

The chain uses TRBV19 and TRBJ2-2; D might be TRBD1 (5 bases). CDR1 LNHDA and CDR2 SQIVND come from the germline V gene (reference sequence). V shed 4 bases and J shed 4 bases, with 13 bases lying between them. The CDR3 sequence is 15 residues long. The CDR3: CASSTSRVGTGELFF. CDR3 sequence (DNA): TGTGCCAGTAGTACTTCCAGGGTTGGCACCGGGGAGCTGTTTTTT.

This clone appeared once. The genes are TRBV29-1 and TRBJ1-2; the D gene is possibly TRBD1 (6 bases). This CDR3 spans 13 amino acids. The ends were cut back, 3 bases at V and 6 bases at J, with 14 bases in the middle. The germline CDR1 and CDR2 sequences are SQVTM and ANQGSEA. CDR3 nucleotides: TGCAGCGTTGAGCGGGGGCGAGATGATGGCTACACCTTC. Protein sequence: CSVERGRDDGYTF.

The chain links TRBV4-1 to TRBJ1-4; D not resolved. The CDR3 runs 15 residues. The germline V gene has CDR1 MGHRA and CDR2 YSYEKL. V lost 1 base, J lost 7 bases, and 13 bases lay in between. This CDR3 reads CASSQGEGLGEKLFF. The DNA for the CDR3 is TGCGCCAGCAGCCAAGGTGAGGGATTAGGTGAAAAACTGTTTTTT.

The chain employs TRBV27 and TRBJ1-2; TRBD1 is a possible D gene (6 bases). Germline lookup yields CDR1 MNHEY and CDR2 SMNVEV (reference sequence). Trimming pared 5 bases from V and 2 bases from J, leaving 15 bases between. The CDR3 is 15 amino acids. CDR3 residues: CASSPLDRRNYGYTF. Here the CDR3 DNA reads TGTGCCAGCAGTCCCCTCGACAGGAGGAACTATGGCTACACCTTC.

The chain uses TRBV27 and TRBJ1-4; weak D call: TRBD1 (5 bases). CDR3 length: 15 amino acids. Deletions cut 0 bases from V and 2 bases from J, with 7 bases between. CDR1 and CDR2 (germline): MNHEY, SMNVEV (reference sequence). The DNA for the CDR3 is TGTGCCAGCAGTTTATCACGGGGGACTAATGAAAAACTGTTTTTT. Its translation: CASSLSRGTNEKLFF.

J is TRBJ2-3 and V is TRBV19; 7 positions agree with TRBD2. J was trimmed by 5 bases and V by 6 bases; bases with no gene match: 14. The germline gives CDR1 LNHDA, CDR2 SQIVND (reference sequence). CDR3 size: 16 residues. This chain's CDR3 is CASSWGGRADEDTQYF. CDR3 nucleotides: TGTGCCAGTAGCTGGGGGGGGAGGGCTGACGAAGATACGCAGTATTTT.

The chain recombines TRBV6-4 with TRBJ2-3; D gene unclear. CDR1 and CDR2 from the germline V gene are MRHNA and SNTAGT. Trimming pared 5 bases from V and 1 base from J, leaving 10 bases between. The CDR3 is made up of 14 amino acids. Here the CDR3 DNA reads TGTGCCAGCAGTCGCGGTCCCGGCACAGATACGCAGTATTTT. As protein: CASSRGPGTDTQYF.

This chain links TRBV7-6 with TRBJ2-1; TRBD1 aligns across 8 bases. Germline loops: CDR1 SGHVS, CDR2 FNYEAQ. Germline trimming cut 5 bases from V and 7 bases from J; bases unmatched to any gene: 16. CDR3 length: 17 residues. The CDR3 nucleotides are TGTGCCAGCAGCCTCTCCTCCGGGACAGGTGGGGCGAATGAGCAGTTCTTC. This codes for CASSLSSGTGGANEQFF.